This T cell receptor (beta chain) was sequenced in a study of metastatic and nonmetastatic thyroid tumors (dated by TCRdb to 2020 to 2022). For the wider study: For patients with malignant and with benign thyroid disease, the researchers compared repertoires between peripheral blood samples and tumor or nodule tissue samples.

Taken from cysteine to phenylalanine, the CDR3 has 15 residues. The DNA shown is the 45-base CDR3, in frame from base 1. CDR1 and CDR2, per the germline V gene, are MDHEN and SYDVKM. V is reduced by 6 bases and J by 5 bases, leaving a spacing of 17 bases between them. No treatment had been received by any patient before thyroid surgery. Using T-cell receptor beta sequencing, the researchers looked back retrospectively at clinical samples from patients, gathered between the early 2010s and the late 2010s. Libraries were constructed by PCR. The sequencing machine was an Illumina HiSeq 4000. The TCR beta-chain CDR3 region of each patient was profiled by high-throughput sequencing. For the original study's pipeline: A classifier to discriminate distant-metastatic papillary thyroid cancer patients was built from CDR3 differences across clinicopathological groups. The Shannon index was used to measure repertoire diversity, and the Morisita-Horn index was used to measure how similar tumor and blood repertoires were. TCRdb redid the processing of the public reads, applying fastp at Q25 and MiXCR, and retained in-frame beta chains. The V and J calls shown here were made by TCRdb, not taken from the authors' results. The sample has 100,000 or so clones on record, 15% of them singletons. Of the sample, just over 3.5% falls within the top ten clones.

Study-level results and caveats: In both blood and tumor samples, malignant tumors were reported to have significantly higher TCR beta diversity than benign nodules.

At least ten counts were recorded for this clone. Its specific antigen is unknown. Base qualities were left out, and no much larger clone turns up one base away. Sequencing was performed on blood. The V gene is TRBV28 and the J gene is TRBJ1-5; TRBD1 might be the D gene, on 6 matching bases. The source of this sequence is a female donor with papillary thyroid cancer or a benign thyroid nodule (not recorded which). Some clones in this sample may be carry-over from other donors' samples. The DNA sequence is TGTGCCAGCAGGCCCTACAGGGAAGGATATCAGCCCCAGCATTTT. It translates to CASRPYREGYQPQHF. Reference TRBV28 and TRBJ1-5 proteins supply the regions before and after the CDR3; the full variable domain is: DVKVTQSSRYLVKRTGEKVFLECVQDMDHENMFWYRQDPGLGLRLIYFSYDVKMKEKGDIPEGYSVSREKKERFSLILESASTNQTSMYLCASRPYREGYQPQHFGDGTRLSIL.